The 10 T cell receptor beta chains below all came from one sample that was sequenced in a study of cytomegalovirus exposure and HLA in healthy donors. PCR employed 60 Vbeta and 13 Jbeta primers. Libraries were prepared by immunoSEQ multiplex PCR; TCRdb keeps only in-frame clonotypes and omits some of them. In the table there are 170,000 or so clones, roughly 84% of which are singletons. The sample comprised PBMCs. All receptors come from a boy between 2 and 10 years old in good health and CMV-seronegative.

This sequence joins TRBV4-1 and TRBJ2-5, with TRBD2 matching over 16 bases. Looked up from germline, CDR1 is MGHRA and CDR2 is YSYEKL. CDR3 length: 19 residues. V shed 4 bases, J shed 2 bases, and the junction held 10 bases outside the gene matches. The CDR3 is CASSLSGTSGRALQETQYF. In nucleotides, the CDR3 is TGCGCCAGCAGCCTCTCCGGGACTAGCGGGAGGGCCTTACAAGAGACCCAGTACTTC.

This clone was seen more than once but under ten times. The V call is TRBV6-5, the J call TRBJ2-7; 9 bases agree with TRBD1. The germline V gene has CDR1 MNHEY and CDR2 SVGAGI. The junction had 5 bases not matched to a gene; V was cut back by 2 bases and J by 6 bases. The CDR3 is made up of 14 amino acids. The CDR3 DNA reads as TGTGCCAGCAGTTACGGGACAGGGTTATCCGAGCAGTACTTC. Its protein product is CASSYGTGLSEQYF.

The CDR3 nucleotides read TGCAGCGTTCGGGGGACGAACGAAGAGACCCAGTACTTC. It translates to CSVRGTNEETQYF. The J gene is TRBJ2-5, the V gene TRBV29-1, with D tentatively TRBD2 (6 bases). Germline V CDR1 and CDR2: SQVTM, ANQGSEA. This CDR3 is 13 amino acids long. Trimming took off 5 bases at V and 3 bases at J, with 13 bases between the two ends.

This chain connects TRBV6-5 to TRBJ1-3, with a tentative D call TRBD1 (6 bases). Trimming removed 6 bases at V and 0 bases at J, with 12 bases between. This CDR3 is 15 amino acids long. Germline V gene data show CDR1 as MNHEY and CDR2 as SVGAGI. DNA of the CDR3: TGTGCCAGCAGGTCCAGGGGAAGCTCTGGAAACACCATATATTTT. Encoded protein: CASRSRGSSGNTIYF.

This chain connects TRBV6-6 to TRBJ2-7; D gene ambiguous. The CDR3 loop spans 13 amino acids. Germline loops: CDR1 MNHNY, CDR2 SVGAGI (reference sequence). Trimming left V 0 bases short and J 3 bases short, with 6 bases between. The CDR3, as DNA: TGTGCCAGCAGTTACTCCCTCAGCTACGAGCAGTACTTC. The encoded protein is CASSYSLSYEQYF.

This chain joins TRBV7-8 and TRBJ2-7, with 11 bases identical to TRBD2. The trim removed 5 bases at V and 4 bases at J, leaving 4 bases unmatched. This CDR3 contains 14 residues. The V gene's germline CDR1 is SGHVS and CDR2 FQNEAQ. The CDR3 DNA sequence: TGTGCCAGCAGCAAACTAGCGGGGGATTACGAGCAGTACTTC. This translates into CASSKLAGDYEQYF.

The chain carries TRBV28 and TRBJ2-3; possibly TRBD2 for D (5 bases). The CDR3 extends over 14 amino acids. CDR1 is MDHEN, CDR2 SYDVKM, per germline. V gave up 8 bases and J gave up 2 bases, with 14 bases separating them. DNA of the CDR3: TGTGCCAGCGGCTTTCTGGACTCCACAGATACGCAGTATTTT. Translating gives CASGFLDSTDTQYF.

This clone was recorded once. In DNA, the CDR3 is TGTGCCAGCAGCTTGCCGGGGGACAGTTCCTACAATGAGCAGTTCTTC. Residues: CASSLPGDSSYNEQFF. The J gene is TRBJ2-1, the V gene TRBV5-4; D may be TRBD1 (7 bases). Germline V lookup: CDR1 SGHNT, CDR2 YYREEE (reference sequence). The CDR3 extends over 16 amino acids. Trimming removed 1 base from V and 1 base from J, with 12 bases in between.

The chain couples TRBV5-6 to TRBJ1-2; 9 nucleotides line up with TRBD1. Germline assignment: CDR1 SGHDT and CDR2 YYEEEE. The CDR3 contains 14 residues. The V and J ends lost 2 bases and 5 bases, in that order; junction bases with no gene match: 4. The CDR3 here is CASSLGDRGYGYTF. Written as DNA, the CDR3 is TGTGCCAGCAGCTTAGGAGACAGGGGGTATGGCTACACCTTC.

This chain joins TRBV18 and TRBJ2-3; weak D call: TRBD1 (5 bases). Germline loops: CDR1 KGHSH, CDR2 LQKENI. This CDR3 spans 17 amino acids. Deletions cut 7 bases from V and 3 bases from J, with 23 bases between. In nucleotides, the CDR3 is TGTGCCAGCTTCACCACCGCCCCAGGACAATGGACAGATACGCAGTATTTT. Residues: CASFTTAPGQWTDTQYF.